Below, 2 T cell receptor beta chains from the same sample are listed, as sequenced in a study of T-cell reconstitution after alpha-beta-depleted transplantation in children. TCRbeta library preparation incorporated unique molecular identifiers. TCRdb analysed the PCR reads with MiXCR anew, one entry per CDR3 protein. There are hundreds of thousands of distinct CDR3 sequences in the sample; over 10% occur only once, and about 0.77% lies in the top ten. The material was PBMCs, obtained before TCRalphabeta/CD19-depleted stem cell transplant. These receptors all stem from a girl aged 2-10 years with congenital amegakaryocytic thrombocytopenia, due to receive a stem cell transplant.

About this clonotype: This may be a read error: a much more frequent sequence differs by one nucleotide. The gene calls are TRBV6-4 and TRBJ2-1; 7 nucleotides agree with TRBD2. Germline CDR1 and CDR2: MRHNA and SNTAGT. The CDR3 length is 19 residues. For the CDR3, the DNA is TGTACCAGCAGTTTCAGAGTAGCGGGTCGCCAGAGCTCCTACAATGAGCAGTTCTTC. Protein product: CTSSFRVAGRQSSYNEQFF.

At least ten counts were recorded for this clonotype. Here the CDR3 reads CASSQHLGQGHNEQFF. The CDR3 DNA reads TGCGCCAGCAGCCAACACCTTGGACAGGGGCACAATGAGCAGTTCTTC. This chain connects TRBV4-1 to TRBJ2-1; 9 nucleotides align to TRBD1. Germline V gene data show CDR1 as MGHRA and CDR2 as YSYEKL. The CDR3 loop spans 16 amino acids. After removal of 2 bases from V and 5 bases from J, the junction contained 7 bases not matched to a gene.